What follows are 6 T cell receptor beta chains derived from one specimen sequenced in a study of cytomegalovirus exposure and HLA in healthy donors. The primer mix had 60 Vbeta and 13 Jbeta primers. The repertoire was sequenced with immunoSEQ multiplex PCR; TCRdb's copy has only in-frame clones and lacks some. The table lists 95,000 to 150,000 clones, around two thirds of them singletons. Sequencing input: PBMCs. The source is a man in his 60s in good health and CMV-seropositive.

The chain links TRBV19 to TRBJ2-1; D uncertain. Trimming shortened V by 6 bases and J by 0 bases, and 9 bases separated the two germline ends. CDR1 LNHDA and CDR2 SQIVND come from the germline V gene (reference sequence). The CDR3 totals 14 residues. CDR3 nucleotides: TGTGCCAGTAGGGAGAAGAGCTCCTACAATGAGCAGTTCTTC. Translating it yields CASREKSSYNEQFF.

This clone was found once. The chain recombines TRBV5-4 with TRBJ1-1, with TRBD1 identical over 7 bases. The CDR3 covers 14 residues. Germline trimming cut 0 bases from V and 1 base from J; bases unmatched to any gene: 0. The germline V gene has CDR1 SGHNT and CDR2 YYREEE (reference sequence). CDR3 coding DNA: TGTGCCAGCAGCTTGGACAGGGGGAACACTGAAGCTTTCTTT. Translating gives CASSLDRGNTEAFF. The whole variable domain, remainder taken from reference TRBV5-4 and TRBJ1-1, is ETGVTQSPTHLIKTRGQQVTLRCSSQSGHNTVSWYQQALGQGPQFIFQYYREEENGRGNFPPRFSGLQFPNYSSELNVNALELDDSALYLCASSLDRGNTEAFFGQGTRLTVV.

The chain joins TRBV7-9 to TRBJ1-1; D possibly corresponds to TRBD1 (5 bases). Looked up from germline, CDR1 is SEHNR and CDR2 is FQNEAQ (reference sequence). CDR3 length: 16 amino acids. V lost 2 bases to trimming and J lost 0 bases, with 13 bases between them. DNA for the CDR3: TGTGCCAGCAGCTTATCTTGGCGGGGGATGAACACTGAAGCTTTCTTT. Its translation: CASSLSWRGMNTEAFF. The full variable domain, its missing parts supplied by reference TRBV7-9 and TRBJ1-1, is DTGVSQNPRHKITKRGQNVTFRCDPISEHNRLYWYRQTLGQGPEFLTYFQNEAQLEKSRLLSDRFSAERPKGSFSTLEIQRTEQGDSAMYLCASSLSWRGMNTEAFFGQGTRLTVV.

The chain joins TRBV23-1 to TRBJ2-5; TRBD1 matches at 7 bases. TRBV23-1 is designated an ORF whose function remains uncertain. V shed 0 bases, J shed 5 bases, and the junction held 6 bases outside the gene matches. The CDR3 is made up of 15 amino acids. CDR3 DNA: TGCGCCAGCAGTCAATCGGACAGGCCGGGGGAGACCCAGTACTTC. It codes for CASSQSDRPGETQYF.

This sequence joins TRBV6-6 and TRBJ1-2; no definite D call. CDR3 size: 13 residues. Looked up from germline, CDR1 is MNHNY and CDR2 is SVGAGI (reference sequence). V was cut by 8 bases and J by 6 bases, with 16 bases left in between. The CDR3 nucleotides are TGTGCCAGCTCCGTCTCGGTTTCCGATGGCTACACCTTC. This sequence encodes CASSVSVSDGYTF.

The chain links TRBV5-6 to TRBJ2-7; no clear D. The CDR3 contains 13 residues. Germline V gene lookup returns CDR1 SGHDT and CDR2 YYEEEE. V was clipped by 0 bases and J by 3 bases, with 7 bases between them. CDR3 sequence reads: CASSLDPSYEQYF. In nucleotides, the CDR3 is TGTGCCAGCAGCTTGGACCCCAGCTACGAGCAGTACTTC.